This note documents a single T cell receptor (beta chain) sequence. TCRdb's copy holds only in-frame clones and misses some; the assay was immunoSEQ multiplex PCR. This table holds some 200,000 clones, 85% to 90% found once. The data were taken from a study of T cell responses to AZD1222 COVID-19 vaccine. The sequence came from an adult who received the AZD1222 COVID-19 vaccine. Source: peripheral blood, taken 28 days after the second AZD1222 dose.

The CDR3 DNA reads TGTGCCAGCAGAGCCGGGACAGGGGGCGAGCATTTT. Its translation is CASRAGTGGEHF. The genes are TRBV12-3 or TRBV12-4 and TRBJ1-5, with 12 bases fitting TRBD1. The CDR3 length is 12 residues. After removal of 6 bases from V and 14 bases from J, the junction contained 5 bases not matched to a gene.